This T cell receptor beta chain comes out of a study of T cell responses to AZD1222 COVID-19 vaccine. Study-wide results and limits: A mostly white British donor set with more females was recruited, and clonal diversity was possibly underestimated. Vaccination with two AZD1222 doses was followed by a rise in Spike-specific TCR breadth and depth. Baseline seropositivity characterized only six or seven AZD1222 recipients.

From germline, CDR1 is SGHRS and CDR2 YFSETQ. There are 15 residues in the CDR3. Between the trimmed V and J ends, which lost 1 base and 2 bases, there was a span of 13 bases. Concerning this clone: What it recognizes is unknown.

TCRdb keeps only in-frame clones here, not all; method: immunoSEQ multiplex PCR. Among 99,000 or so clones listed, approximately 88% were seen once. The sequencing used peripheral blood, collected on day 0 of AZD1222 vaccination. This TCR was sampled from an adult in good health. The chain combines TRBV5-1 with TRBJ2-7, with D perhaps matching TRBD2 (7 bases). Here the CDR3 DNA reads TGCGCCAGCAGCTTGTATGGGGAGGGGGCCTACGAGCAGTACTTC. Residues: CASSLYGEGAYEQYF.